The subject of this entry is one T cell receptor (beta chain). The antigen is undetermined. Assay execution proceeded at the deep level. TCRdb's copy holds only in-frame clones and misses some; the assay was immunoSEQ multiplex PCR. The repertoire includes 2 million to 3 million clones, 90% to 95% of them detected once, and 0.36% sits in the top ten. The sample comes from a study of shared clonotypes between healthy human individuals. Whole-study results and caveats: Generally, naive subsets (rather than memory subsets) showed larger estimated richness.

The study drew all its donors from Caucasian adults living in Nashville, Tennessee. The CDR3 contains 13 residues. Germline V lookup: CDR1 LNHDA, CDR2 SQIVND (reference sequence). V dropped 6 bases and J dropped 4 bases, with 12 bases sitting between them. The origin of this receptor is a man between 18 and 35 years old in good health. Some clones in this sample may be carry-over from other donors' samples. Sequenced material: naive CD4+ T cells from PBMCs. Documented subset: CD45RA+ positively selected. The V and J genes are TRBV19 and TRBJ1-2, with D unclear. The chain's CDR3 is CASSPPGVYGYTF. DNA for the CDR3: TGTGCCAGTAGCCCGCCAGGAGTCTATGGCTACACCTTC.